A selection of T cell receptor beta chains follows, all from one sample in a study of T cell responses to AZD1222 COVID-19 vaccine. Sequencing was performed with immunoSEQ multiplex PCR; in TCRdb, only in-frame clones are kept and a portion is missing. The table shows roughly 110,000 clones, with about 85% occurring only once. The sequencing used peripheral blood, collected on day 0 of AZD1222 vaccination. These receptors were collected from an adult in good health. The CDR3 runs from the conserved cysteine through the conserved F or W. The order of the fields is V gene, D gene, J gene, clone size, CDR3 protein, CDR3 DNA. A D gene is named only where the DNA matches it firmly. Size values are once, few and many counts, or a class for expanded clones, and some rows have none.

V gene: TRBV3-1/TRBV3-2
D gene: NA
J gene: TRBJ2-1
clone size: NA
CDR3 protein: CASSQEGFSNEQFF
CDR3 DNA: TGTGCCAGCAGCCAAGAGGGATTTAGCAATGAGCAGTTCTTC

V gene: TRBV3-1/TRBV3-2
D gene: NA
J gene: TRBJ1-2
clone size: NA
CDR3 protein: CASSQQTGYYGYTF
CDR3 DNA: TGTGCCAGCAGCCAACAAACAGGGTACTATGGCTACACCTTC

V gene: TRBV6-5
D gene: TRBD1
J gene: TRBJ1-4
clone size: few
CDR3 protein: CASSYNSQGNEKLFF
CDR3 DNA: TGTGCCAGCAGTTACAATTCACAGGGGAATGAAAAACTGTTTTTT

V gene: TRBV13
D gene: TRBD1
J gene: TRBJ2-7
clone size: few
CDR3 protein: CASSSGTAGYEQYF
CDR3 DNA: TGTGCCAGCAGCTCCGGGACAGCCGGATACGAGCAGTACTTC

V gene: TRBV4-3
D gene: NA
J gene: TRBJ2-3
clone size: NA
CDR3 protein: CASSQDRLDPTDTQYF
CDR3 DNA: TGCGCCAGCAGCCAAGACAGGCTGGACCCCACAGATACGCAGTATTTT

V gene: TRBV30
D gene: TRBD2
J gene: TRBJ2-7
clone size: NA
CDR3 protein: CAWSSTPLASGTYEQYF
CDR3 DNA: TGTGCCTGGAGTTCGACCCCTCTGGCTAGCGGTACCTACGAGCAGTACTTC

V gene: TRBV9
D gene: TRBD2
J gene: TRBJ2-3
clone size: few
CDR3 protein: CASSVLSGRADTQYF
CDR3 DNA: TGTGCCAGCAGCGTACTTAGCGGGAGGGCAGATACGCAGTATTTT

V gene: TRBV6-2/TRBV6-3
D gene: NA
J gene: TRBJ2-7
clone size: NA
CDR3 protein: CASSRLGATYEQYF
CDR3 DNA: TGTGCCAGCAGTCGTCTGGGGGCTACCTACGAGCAGTACTTC

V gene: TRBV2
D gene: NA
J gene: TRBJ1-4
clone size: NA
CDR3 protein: CAISAITNEKLFF
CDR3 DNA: TGTGCCATTTCGGCTATAACTAATGAAAAACTGTTTTTT

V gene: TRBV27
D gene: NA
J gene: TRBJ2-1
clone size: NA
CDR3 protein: CASSLSQSTGAYYNEQFF
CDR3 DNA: TGTGCCAGCAGTTTATCCCAATCGACGGGAGCATACTACAATGAGCAGTTCTTC

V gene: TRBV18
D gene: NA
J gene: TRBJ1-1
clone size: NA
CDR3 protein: CASSPDPGGNTEAFF
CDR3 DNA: TGTGCCAGCTCACCCGATCCGGGGGGTAACACTGAAGCTTTCTTT

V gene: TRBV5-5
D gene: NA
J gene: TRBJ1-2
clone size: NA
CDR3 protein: CASSLSEVGYTF
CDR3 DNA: TGTGCCAGCAGCTTGTCAGAGGTCGGCTACACCTTC

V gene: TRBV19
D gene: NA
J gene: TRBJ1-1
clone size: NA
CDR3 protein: CASRRRDMNTEAFF
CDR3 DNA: TGTGCCAGCCGGAGGAGGGACATGAACACTGAAGCTTTCTTT

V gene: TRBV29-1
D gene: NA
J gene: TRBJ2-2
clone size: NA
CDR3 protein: CSVAPGLNTGELFF
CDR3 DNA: TGCAGCGTAGCGCCGGGACTGAACACCGGGGAGCTGTTTTTT

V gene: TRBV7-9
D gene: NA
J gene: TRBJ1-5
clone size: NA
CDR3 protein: CASSFYGNQPQHF
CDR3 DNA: TGTGCCAGCAGCTTCTATGGCAATCAGCCCCAGCATTTT

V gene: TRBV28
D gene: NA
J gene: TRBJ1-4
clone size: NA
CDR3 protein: CASSPRVRATNEKLFF
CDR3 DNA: TGTGCCAGCAGTCCGAGGGTCAGGGCAACTAATGAAAAACTGTTTTTT

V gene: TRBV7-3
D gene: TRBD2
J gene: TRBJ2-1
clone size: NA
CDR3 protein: CASSTGTSNGEQFF
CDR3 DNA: TGTGCCAGCAGCACCGGGACTAGCAACGGAGAGCAGTTCTTC

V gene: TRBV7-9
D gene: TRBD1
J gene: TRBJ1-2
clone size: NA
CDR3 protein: CASSLEGTGGSVYGYTF
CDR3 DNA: TGTGCCAGCAGCTTAGAAGGGACAGGGGGCTCGGTCTATGGCTACACCTTC

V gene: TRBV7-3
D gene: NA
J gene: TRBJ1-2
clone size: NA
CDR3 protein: CASSLTGLTENQNYGYTF
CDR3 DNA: TGTGCCAGCAGCTTAACAGGGCTTACGGAAAATCAAAACTATGGCTACACCTTC

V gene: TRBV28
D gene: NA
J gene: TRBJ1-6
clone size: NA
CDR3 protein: CASSLTGNNSPLHF
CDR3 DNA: TGTGCCAGCAGTTTAACAGGGAATAATTCACCCCTCCACTTT

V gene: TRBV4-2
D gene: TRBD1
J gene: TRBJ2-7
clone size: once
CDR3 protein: CASSQQGAKSSYEQYF
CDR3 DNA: TGTGCCAGCAGCCAACAGGGGGCGAAGTCCTCCTACGAGCAGTACTTC

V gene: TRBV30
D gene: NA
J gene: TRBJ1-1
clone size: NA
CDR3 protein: CAWGKWNTEAFF
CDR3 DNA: TGTGCCTGGGGTAAATGGAACACTGAAGCTTTCTTT

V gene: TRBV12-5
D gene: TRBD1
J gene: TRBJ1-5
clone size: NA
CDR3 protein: CASGPMDRGPSNQPQHF
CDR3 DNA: TGTGCTAGTGGTCCCATGGACAGGGGGCCTAGCAATCAGCCCCAGCATTTT

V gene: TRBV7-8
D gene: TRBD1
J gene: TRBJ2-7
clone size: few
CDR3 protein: CASSLNLGQQQYF
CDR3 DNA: TGTGCCAGCAGCTTAAACTTGGGACAGCAGCAGTACTTC

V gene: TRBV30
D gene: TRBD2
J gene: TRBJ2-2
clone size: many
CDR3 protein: CAWSVAGRDTGELFF
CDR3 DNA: TGTGCCTGGAGTGTGGCAGGGAGGGACACCGGGGAGCTGTTTTTT

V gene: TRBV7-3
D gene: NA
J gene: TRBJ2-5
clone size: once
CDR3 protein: CASSFLVGSETQYF
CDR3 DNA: TGTGCCAGCAGCTTCCTGGTGGGTTCGGAGACCCAGTACTTC

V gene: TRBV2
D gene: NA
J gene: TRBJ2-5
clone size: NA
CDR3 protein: CASGAVQETQYF
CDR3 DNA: TGTGCCAGCGGGGCAGTCCAAGAGACCCAGTACTTC

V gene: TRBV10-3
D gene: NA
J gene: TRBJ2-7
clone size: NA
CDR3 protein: CAIRDRNYEQYF
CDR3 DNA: TGTGCCATCAGAGACAGAAACTACGAGCAGTACTTC

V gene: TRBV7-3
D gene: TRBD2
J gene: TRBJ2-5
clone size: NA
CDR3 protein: CASSSGTSGAETQYF
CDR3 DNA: TGTGCCAGCAGCTCCGGGACTAGCGGGGCCGAGACCCAGTACTTC

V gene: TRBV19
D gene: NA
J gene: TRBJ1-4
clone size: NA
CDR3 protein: CASGRIGTNEKLFF
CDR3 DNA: TGTGCCAGTGGCAGGATCGGGACTAATGAAAAACTGTTTTTT

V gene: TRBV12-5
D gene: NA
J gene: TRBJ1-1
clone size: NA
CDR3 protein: CASGPTGLLLNTEAFF
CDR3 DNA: TGTGCTAGTGGTCCTACAGGGCTGCTTTTGAACACTGAAGCTTTCTTT

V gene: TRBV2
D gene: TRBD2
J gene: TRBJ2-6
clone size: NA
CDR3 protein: CANLRLAGISGANVLTF
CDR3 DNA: TGTGCCAACCTAAGACTAGCGGGGATCTCTGGGGCCAACGTCCTGACTTTC

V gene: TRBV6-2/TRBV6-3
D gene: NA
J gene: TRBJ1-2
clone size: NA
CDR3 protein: CASSGSNYGYTF
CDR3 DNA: TGTGCCAGCAGCGGATCTAACTATGGCTACACCTTC

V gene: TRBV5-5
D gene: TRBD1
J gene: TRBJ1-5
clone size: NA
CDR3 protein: CASSLNLRGLWPQHF
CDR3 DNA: TGTGCCAGCAGCTTGAACTTGAGGGGGCTCTGGCCCCAGCATTTT

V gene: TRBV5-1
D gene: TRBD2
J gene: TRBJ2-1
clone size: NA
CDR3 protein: CASSSPTSGSLSSYNEQFF
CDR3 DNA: TGCGCCAGCAGCTCACCCACTAGCGGGAGCTTATCGTCCTACAATGAGCAGTTCTTC

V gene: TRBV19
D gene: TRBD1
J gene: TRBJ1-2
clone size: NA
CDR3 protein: CASSEGTGHYEGYTF
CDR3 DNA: TGTGCCAGTAGTGAGGGGACAGGGCACTATGAAGGCTACACCTTC

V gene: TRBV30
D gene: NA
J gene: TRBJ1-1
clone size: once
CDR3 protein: CAWTRQRDTEAFF
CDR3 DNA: TGTGCCTGGACAAGGCAGCGGGACACTGAAGCTTTCTTT

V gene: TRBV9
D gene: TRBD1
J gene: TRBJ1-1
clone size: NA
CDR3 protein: CASSVYTGVGSEAFF
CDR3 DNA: TGTGCCAGCAGCGTGTATACAGGGGTAGGATCTGAAGCTTTCTTT

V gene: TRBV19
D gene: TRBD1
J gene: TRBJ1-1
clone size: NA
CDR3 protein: CASSTPGQGLMNTEAFF
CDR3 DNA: TGTGCCAGTAGTACCCCGGGACAGGGTCTCATGAACACTGAAGCTTTCTTT

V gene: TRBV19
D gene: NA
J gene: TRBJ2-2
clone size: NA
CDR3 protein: CASSLLRGGSTGELFF
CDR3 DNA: TGTGCCAGTAGCCTACTCAGGGGTGGGAGCACCGGGGAGCTGTTTTTT

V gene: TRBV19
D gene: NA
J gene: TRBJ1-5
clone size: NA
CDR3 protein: CASSKSNQPQHF
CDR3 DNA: TGTGCCAGTAGTAAAAGCAATCAGCCCCAGCATTTT